These 13 T cell receptor beta chains share one sample of origin, sequenced in a study of glioma-infiltrating T cells after dendritic cell vaccination. Clones were sequenced by immunoSEQ multiplex PCR, and TCRdb holds only the in-frame ones, with some missing. This table has tens of thousands of clones, 80% to 85% appearing once. As to time point: after dendritic cell vaccination, including at tumor progression/relapse. The specimen comprised blood, sampled after dendritic cell vaccination. Receptors originate from a human donor with glioblastoma.

The chain joins TRBV7-9 to TRBJ1-2, with 7 nucleotides matching TRBD1. The trim removed 6 bases at V and 8 bases at J, leaving 9 bases unmatched. This CDR3 region has 13 residues. Germline lookup yields CDR1 SEHNR and CDR2 FQNEAQ (reference sequence). The CDR3 nucleotides are TGTGCCAGCAGAAGTACAGGGGAAAGGGGCTACACCTTC. Encoded protein: CASRSTGERGYTF.

The rearrangement links TRBV5-1 to TRBJ1-3; the D is unclear. This CDR3 region has 15 residues. V shed 0 bases and J shed 0 bases, with 7 bases lying between them. The V gene's germline CDR1 is SGHRS and CDR2 YFSETQ. In DNA form, the CDR3 reads TGCGCCAGCAGCTTGGTTGCAGGCTCTGGAAACACCATATATTTT. It yields the protein CASSLVAGSGNTIYF.

Here the CDR3 DNA reads TGTGCCTGGAGTGTAGGAGTGGGAAACACCATATATTTT. Encoded protein: CAWSVGVGNTIYF. V and J are TRBV30 and TRBJ1-3, with D unclear. The V gene lost 0 bases and the J gene lost 4 bases, with 7 bases spanning the gap. Per the germline V gene, CDR1 is GTSNPN and CDR2 is SVGIG (reference sequence). This CDR3 spans 13 amino acids. Full variable domain (outside the CDR3, taken from reference TRBV30 and TRBJ1-3): SQTIHQWPATLVQPVGSPLSLECTVEGTSNPNLYWYRQAAGRGLQLLFYSVGIGQISSEVPQNLSASRPQDRQFILSSKKLLLSDSGFYLCAWSVGVGNTIYFGEGSWLTVV.

This clone was seen a handful of times. The V call is TRBV6-6, the J call TRBJ1-2, with D maybe TRBD1 (6 bases). This CDR3 spans 13 amino acids. Trimming took 5 bases from V and 6 from J, leaving 13 bases between them. Germline assignment: CDR1 MNHNY and CDR2 SVGAGI (reference sequence). The CDR3 region has the DNA TGTGCCAGCAGTCCTAGACAGGTAGATGGCTACACCTTC. Encoded protein: CASSPRQVDGYTF.

The chain uses TRBV7-9 and TRBJ2-1, with D maybe TRBD1 (5 bases). Per germline, CDR1 SEHNR and CDR2 FQNEAQ (reference sequence). The ends were cut back, 4 bases at V and 7 bases at J, with 20 bases in the middle. This CDR3 region has 16 residues. The CDR3 here is CASSSIEGAQGNEQFF. In DNA, the CDR3 is TGTGCCAGCAGCTCGATAGAAGGGGCCCAAGGGAATGAGCAGTTCTTC.

The chain combines TRBV9 with TRBJ1-3; D is possibly TRBD1 (6 bases). The CDR3 extends over 16 amino acids. Per the germline V gene, CDR1 is SGDLS and CDR2 is YYNGEE. V shed 0 bases and J shed 1 base, with 11 bases lying between them. The DNA for the CDR3 is TGTGCCAGCAGCGTAGACCGGGGGGCGTCTGGAAACACCATATATTTT. It codes for CASSVDRGASGNTIYF.

In DNA form, the CDR3 reads TGTGCCAGCAGTTACCGGAATTCACCCCTCCACTTT. As protein: CASSYRNSPLHF. The chain uses TRBV27 and TRBJ1-6; no clear D gene. The germline CDR1 and CDR2 sequences are MNHEY and SMNVEV (reference sequence). V lost 4 bases to trimming and J lost 7 bases, with 5 bases between them. The CDR3 is 12 amino acids.

The rearrangement joins TRBV29-1 to TRBJ2-4; D remains ambiguous. Germline V gene sequence: CDR1 SQVTM, CDR2 ANQGSEA. The V and J ends lost 6 bases and 6 bases respectively, with 12 bases between them. The CDR3 consists of 12 residues. The CDR3 spells CSVVEETNIQYF. Here the CDR3 DNA reads TGCAGCGTCGTCGAGGAGACAAACATTCAGTACTTC.

This chain links TRBV27 with TRBJ2-7; 11 bases agree with TRBD1. The CDR3 has 17 residues. V was clipped by 5 bases and J by 5 bases; unmatched bases: 14. Germline lookup yields CDR1 MNHEY and CDR2 SMNVEV (reference sequence). In DNA, the CDR3 is TGTGCCAGCAGTACCCCCGGGGGACAGGGGGTTATGCACGAGCAGTACTTC. It codes for CASSTPGGQGVMHEQYF.

This clone was seen at least ten times. The rearrangement joins TRBV19 to TRBJ1-4; D might be TRBD1 (5 bases). The CDR3 totals 17 residues. Trimming left V 5 bases short and J 7 bases short, with 23 bases between. The germline V gene has CDR1 LNHDA and CDR2 SQIVND (reference sequence). CDR3 bases: TGTGCCAGTAGTGTTCCGGGACCAGGAGGGTTAGGTGAAAAACTGTTTTTT. This translates into CASSVPGPGGLGEKLFF.

This clone was found once. The gene calls are TRBV29-1 and TRBJ2-4; D ambiguous. The germline V gene encodes CDR1 SQVTM and CDR2 ANQGSEA. V lost 0 bases to trimming and J lost 6 bases, with 12 bases between them. CDR3 length: 14 amino acids. The DNA for the CDR3 is TGCAGCGTTGAAGATTTTGTCAGATCAAACATTCAGTACTTC. It specifies CSVEDFVRSNIQYF.

The gene calls are TRBV5-1 and TRBJ2-5, with 12 bases matching TRBD1. The CDR3 spans 14 residues. V gave up 3 bases and J gave up 4 bases; unmatched junction bases: 1. CDR1 and CDR2 (germline): SGHRS, YFSETQ. The CDR3 DNA is TGCGCCAGCAGCTGGGACAGGGGGCGAGAGACCCAGTACTTC. Translating gives CASSWDRGRETQYF. Filled out from reference TRBV5-1 and TRBJ2-5, the complete variable domain reads KAGVTQTPRYLIKTRGQQVTLSCSPISGHRSVSWYQQTPGQGLQFLFEYFSETQRNKGNFPGRFSGRQFSNSRSEMNVSTLELGDSALYLCASSWDRGRETQYFGPGTRLLVL.

This sequence joins TRBV7-3 and TRBJ1-1; weak D call: TRBD1 (5 bases). CDR3 length: 14 amino acids. Trimming pared 2 bases from V and 2 bases from J, leaving 9 bases between. Germline V lookup: CDR1 SGHTA, CDR2 FQGTGA. CDR3 region: CASSLAGINTEAFF. The CDR3, as DNA: TGTGCCAGCAGCTTAGCAGGGATTAACACTGAAGCTTTCTTT.